This record concerns one TCR beta chain sequence. Its antigen remains unidentified. It was with 60 Vbeta and 13 Jbeta primers that the PCR ran. Using immunoSEQ multiplex PCR, the repertoire was profiled, and TCRdb retains in-frame clones only, with some absent. Of about 220,000 clones in the sample, about 80% were seen once. The record originates from a study of cytomegalovirus exposure and HLA in healthy donors. Study as a whole: An early data release held tens of millions of unique TCRs from HLA-typed donors. Findings and limits, study-wide: Immune exposure data for these donors was limited to CMV serostatus. Reportedly, cytomegalovirus status was diagnosed with high sensitivity and specificity.

Germline CDR1 is SGHNT and CDR2 is YENEEA. CDR3 length: 14 residues. Unmatched junction bases numbered 4, after V lost 7 bases and J lost 0 bases. This TCR was recovered from a woman between 40 and 55 years old in good health and CMV-seropositive. The rearrangement joins TRBV11-3 to TRBJ2-7; 9 bases are a match to TRBD2. The sample was PBMCs. CDR3: CASKRTSVSYEQYF. CDR3 in DNA: TGTGCCAGCAAAAGGACTAGCGTCTCCTACGAGCAGTACTTC.